These 8 T cell receptor beta chains were all obtained from the same sample, sequenced in a study of blood T cells in healthy people across ages. Then a second PCR, running roughly 7 to 11 cycles, was carried out with a sample-barcoded 5' primer and a J-beta primer mix. MiXCR was run by TCRdb on the 5' RACE reads, yielding one entry per CDR3 protein. The sample has some 1.6 million distinct CDR3 sequences; roughly 30% are singletons. Sequencing was performed on blood. The source is a woman aged 30 to 39 in good health.

As for this clonotype: One junction end does not reproduce the germline sequence, and a read error may be involved. This chain uses TRBV7-8 with TRBJ2-7; perhaps D is TRBD1 or TRBD2 (7 bases each). Germline CDR1 is SGHVS and CDR2 is FQNEAQ. This CDR3 region has 14 residues. As DNA, the CDR3 is TGTGTCAGCAGGGGGGAGGGAATAACCTACGAGCAGTACTTC. Residues: CVSRGEGITYEQYF. Full variable domain (remainder filled in from reference TRBV7-8 and TRBJ2-7): GAGVSQSPRYKVAKRGQDVALRCDPISGHVSLFWYQQALGQGPEFLTYFQNEAQLDKSGLPSDRFFAERPEGSVSTLKIQRTQQEDSAVYLCVSRGEGITYEQYFGPGTRLTVT.

V is TRBV12-1 and J is TRBJ2-7; the listed D gene, TRBD1, was not tested against the DNA. The J call may be faulty, since TRBJ2-5 better matches the DNA end. TRBV12-1 is a known pseudogene. The CDR3 runs 18 residues. Written as DNA, the CDR3 is TGTGCCAGCAGCTTTGGGGGGGATAGGGGACCTTCTGGGGAGACCCAGTACTTC. Residues: CASSFGGDRGPSGETQYF.

This clonotype was counted at least ten times. The chain recombines TRBV7-3 with TRBJ2-2, with D possibly being TRBD1 (6 bases). The V gene's germline CDR1 is SGHTA and CDR2 FQGTGA. The CDR3 consists of 13 residues. V lost 4 bases to trimming and J lost 7 bases, with 10 bases between them. The CDR3 protein is CASSSTGSGELFF. DNA of the CDR3: TGTGCCAGCAGCTCAACAGGGAGCGGGGAGCTGTTTTTT.

This clonotype was recorded many times. This chain links TRBV6-1 with TRBJ2-5; the D gene is possibly TRBD2 (6 bases). V was shortened by 6 bases and J by 2 bases, with 13 bases between the two germline ends. This CDR3 is built from 14 residues. Germline V gene lookup returns CDR1 MNHNS and CDR2 SASEGT. CDR3 sequence (DNA): TGTGCCAGCAGCCGTGGTGGGGGGCAAGAGACCCAGTACTTC. Amino acids: CASSRGGGQETQYF.

This clonotype has just a few counts. In DNA form, the CDR3 reads TGCAGCGTTGAGACAGCGAACACTGAAGCTTTCTTT. Amino acids: CSVETANTEAFF. The chain employs TRBV29-1 and TRBJ1-1; a possible D gene is TRBD1 (5 bases). Germline assignment: CDR1 SQVTM and CDR2 ANQGSEA. The V gene lost 3 bases and the J gene lost 1 base, with 6 bases spanning the gap. The CDR3 runs 12 residues.

This clonotype was seen more than once but under ten times. This chain joins TRBV20-1 and TRBJ2-5; 7 nucleotides agree with TRBD2. This CDR3 spans 13 amino acids. Trimming removed 5 bases from V and 0 bases from J; junction bases left unmatched: 3. Germline-derived CDR1 and CDR2 are DFQATT and SNEGSKA (reference sequence). The CDR3 DNA reads TGCAGTGCTCCGGGAGGAAACCAAGAGACCCAGTACTTC. Protein: CSAPGGNQETQYF.

This clonotype was found a few times. The chain couples TRBV7-9 to TRBJ2-1; 8 positions match TRBD2. Trimming removed 2 bases from V and 0 bases from J; junction bases left unmatched: 12. CDR1 SEHNR and CDR2 FQNEAQ come from the germline V gene (reference sequence). CDR3 length: 19 amino acids. CDR3 nucleotide sequence: TGTGCCAGCAGCTTATGGGTGGGGGCTACTAGCGGCTCCTACAATGAGCAGTTCTTC. Translation gives CASSLWVGATSGSYNEQFF.

Worth noting for this clonotype: This may come from a read error, since a much larger clone is one base off. This sequence joins TRBV10-1 and TRBJ2-2, with D perhaps assigned TRBD1 or TRBD2 (5 bases each). Germline V gives CDR1 WNHNN, CDR2 SYGVQD (reference sequence). V dropped 5 bases and J dropped 1 base, with 11 bases sitting between them. The CDR3 loop spans 15 amino acids. The CDR3 DNA sequence: TGCGCCAGCAGTAGGGACCTCAGGAACACCGGGGAGCTGTTTTTT. Protein product: CASSRDLRNTGELFF.